Sequencing of this T cell receptor beta chain was carried out in a study of shared clonotypes between healthy human individuals. Study background: Each donor's CD8 memory used one plate, CD8 naive two, each CD4 subset three.

V lost 6 bases, J lost 1 base, and 5 bases stayed unmatched. This CDR3 contains 14 residues. CDR1 is SQVTM, CDR2 ANQGSEA, per germline. The authors distributed each subset's genomic DNA evenly over several immunoSEQ plates. Sequencing was performed with immunoSEQ multiplex PCR; in TCRdb, only in-frame clones are kept and a portion is missing. The sample lists under 1 million clones; about 96% were seen once. As regards this clone: Its antigen is not identified.

General study points: When compared with the clonotypes that were shared by all four sorted-subset donors, the non-shared clonotypes turned out to have lower generation probabilities.

CD8 cells regarded as naive lacked CD45RO, were positively chosen for CCR7, and omitted terminally differentiated effector memory CD45RA+ cells. This rearrangement joins TRBV29-1 to TRBJ2-5, with 10 bases identical to TRBD2. Sequenced: naive CD8+ T cells sorted from blood. The sequence was obtained from a man aged 25-45 years in good health. CDR3 in amino acids: CSVASGRSQETQYF. The CDR3 DNA reads TGCAGCGTCGCTAGCGGGAGAAGCCAAGAGACCCAGTACTTC.